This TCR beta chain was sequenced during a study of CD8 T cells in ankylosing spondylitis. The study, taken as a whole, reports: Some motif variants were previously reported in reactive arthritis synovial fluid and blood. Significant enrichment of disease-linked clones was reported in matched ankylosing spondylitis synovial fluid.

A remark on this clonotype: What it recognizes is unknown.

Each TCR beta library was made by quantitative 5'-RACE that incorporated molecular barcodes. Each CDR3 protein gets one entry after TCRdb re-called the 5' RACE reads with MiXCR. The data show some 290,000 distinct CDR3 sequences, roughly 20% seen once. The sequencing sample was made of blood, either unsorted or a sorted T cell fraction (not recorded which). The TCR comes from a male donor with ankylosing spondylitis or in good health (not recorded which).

The CDR3, as DNA: TGTGCCAGCAGCCAAGGACCCCAAGAGACCCAGTACTTC. This codes for CASSQGPQETQYF. V and J are TRBV3-1 and TRBJ2-5; D gene unclear. V dropped 1 base and J dropped 1 base, with 4 bases sitting between them. This CDR3 contains 13 residues. Germline V gene lookup returns CDR1 LGHDT and CDR2 YNNKEL (reference sequence).